This note documents a single TCR beta chain sequence. This sample was included in a study of OX40 agonist ivuxolimab in advanced cancers. CDR1 SGHRS and CDR2 YFSETQ come from the germline V gene. This CDR3 comprises 15 residues. V dropped 4 bases and J dropped 5 bases, with 18 bases sitting between them. The protocol was immunoSEQ multiplex PCR, while the TCRdb copy is restricted to in-frame clones and leaves out a portion. There are tens of thousands of clones in the sample; approximately 90% occur only once, and under 1.5% lies in the top ten. The J gene is TRBJ1-1, the V gene TRBV5-1; D is undetermined. The source was CD4+ or CD8+ T cells sorted from blood, collected in a trial of the OX40 agonist ivuxolimab. This receptor was taken from an adult with an advanced solid tumor such as melanoma, head and neck, liver or kidney cancer. The CDR3 DNA reads as TGCGCCAGCAGCAACGATGGACGGGGAGCGACTGAAGCTTTCTTT. Translating it yields CASSNDGRGATEAFF.